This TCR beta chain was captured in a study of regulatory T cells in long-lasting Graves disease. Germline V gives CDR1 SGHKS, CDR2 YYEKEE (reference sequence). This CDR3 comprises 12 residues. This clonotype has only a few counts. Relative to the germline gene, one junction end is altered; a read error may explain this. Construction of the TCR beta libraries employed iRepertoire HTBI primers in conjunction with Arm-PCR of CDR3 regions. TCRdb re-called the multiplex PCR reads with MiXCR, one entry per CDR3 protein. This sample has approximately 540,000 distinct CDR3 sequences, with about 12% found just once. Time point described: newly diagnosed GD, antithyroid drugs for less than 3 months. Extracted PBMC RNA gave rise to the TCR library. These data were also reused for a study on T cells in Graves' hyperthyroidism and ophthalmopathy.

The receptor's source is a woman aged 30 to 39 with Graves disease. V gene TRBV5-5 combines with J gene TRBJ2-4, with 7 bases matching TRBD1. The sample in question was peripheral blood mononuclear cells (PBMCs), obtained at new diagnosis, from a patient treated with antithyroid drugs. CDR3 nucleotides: TGTGCCAGCAGCAATAAAGGGGGCACGGCCACTTTC. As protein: CASSNKGGTATF.